These T cell receptor beta chains were read from a single sample in a study of Graves' ophthalmopathy and Graves' hyperthyroidism. TCRdb independently ran MiXCR on the multiplex PCR reads; one entry per CDR3 protein. The table has a few hundred thousand distinct CDR3 sequences, 15% to 20% seen once. The sequencing sample was made of peripheral blood. The receptors derive from an adult woman with stable Graves' hyperthyroidism. Both conserved end residues are part of each CDR3. The D gene is left open where the match is weak. Some rows mark clone size as missing; the rest say once, few, many or name a class of expanded clone.

V gene	D gene	J gene	clone size	CDR3 DNA	CDR3 protein
TRBV7-3	TRBD1	TRBJ2-7	many	TGTGCCAGCAGCAGCCAGGGACAGTACGAGCAGTACTTC	CASSSQGQYEQYF
TRBV2	.	TRBJ2-7	many	TGTGCCAGCATGCCGGACGGAGCCTACGAGCAGTACTTC	CASMPDGAYEQYF
TRBV12-3/TRBV12-4	.	TRBJ2-4	many	TGTGCCAGCAGTTTGAGAGAATGGAACGCCAAAAACATTCAGTACTTC	CASSLREWNAKNIQYF
TRBV4-1	.	TRBJ1-5	few	TGCGCCAGCAGTAGGGACCCCTGGGGGAATCAGCCCCAGCATTTT	CASSRDPWGNQPQHF
TRBV6-1	.	TRBJ2-7	.	TGTGCCAGCAGTGAAAGGTTCCCGGGCAACGAGCAGTACTTC	CASSERFPGNEQYF
TRBV5-1	.	TRBJ1-5	.	TGCGCCAGCAGCCCGACAGGTGACAATCAGCCCCAGCATTTT	CASSPTGDNQPQHF
TRBV7-2	TRBD1	TRBJ2-7	many	TGTGCCAGCAGCTCCTCCGGGACAGCCCCCTACGAGCAGTACTTC	CASSSSGTAPYEQYF
TRBV25-1	TRBD1	TRBJ1-1	many	TGTGCCAGCAATCCAGGGGGTGGCACTGAAGCTTTCTTT	CASNPGGGTEAFF
TRBV6-1	TRBD1	TRBJ1-1	many	TGTGCCAGCAGTACATCCGGGACAGCGAACACTGAAGCTTTCTTT	CASSTSGTANTEAFF
TRBV2	TRBD1	TRBJ2-5	many	TGTGCCAGCCACACCGGGACAGGGCTCCAAGAGACCCAGTACTTC	CASHTGTGLQETQYF
TRBV6-5	.	TRBJ1-5	many	TGTGCCAGCAGTTACACCGGTTATAGCAATCAGCCCCAGCATTTT	CASSYTGYSNQPQHF
TRBV6-1	.	TRBJ1-5	many	TGTGCCAGCAGCGGGACGGGGGGGATCCACAATCAGCCCCAGCATTTT	CASSGTGGIHNQPQHF
TRBV5-1	.	TRBJ1-1	many	TGCGCCAGCAGCGGGGGGGACACCCCCGGCACTGAAGCTTTCTTT	CASSGGDTPGTEAFF
TRBV6-2/TRBV6-3	.	TRBJ1-1	many	TGTGCCAGCAGTTACTCGTCGGTGGGCCAGGCCTTTGAAGCTTTCTTT	CASSYSSVGQAFEAFF
TRBV28	TRBD1	TRBJ2-7	many	TGTGCCAGCAGCTCGACAGGGGACGGGATCTACGAGCAGTACTTC	CASSSTGDGIYEQYF
TRBV6-2/TRBV6-3	TRBD2	TRBJ2-1	few	TGTGCCAGCAGTTACCTGGCTAGCGGGAGGAACTACGGTTACAATGAGCAGTTCTTC	CASSYLASGRNYGYNEQFF
TRBV29-1	TRBD2	TRBJ2-7	many	TGCAGCGTTGTAGGCGGGGGACTAGCGGGAGTCGAGCAGTACTTC	CSVVGGGLAGVEQYF
TRBV7-2	.	TRBJ1-6	many	TGTGCCAGCAGTATGACCGACAGCAATAATTCACCCCTCCACTTT	CASSMTDSNNSPLHF
TRBV29-1	.	TRBJ2-5	many	TGCAGCGCCGTGGATACAGGGTGGCAAGAGACCCAGTACTTC	CSAVDTGWQETQYF
TRBV28	.	TRBJ2-2	many	TGTGCCAGCAGTTTATTCGCAGGGGGGGCCTTTTCCACCGGGGAGCTGTTTTTT	CASSLFAGGAFSTGELFF
TRBV27	TRBD2	TRBJ2-5	many	TGTGCCAGCAGTTTATCCCTCGGGAGGCCGGGAGAGACCCAGTACTTC	CASSLSLGRPGETQYF
TRBV11-1	TRBD2	TRBJ2-5	many	TGTGCCAGCAGCCCCCACGGGGGGGGAGCGGGCCAAGAGACCCAGTACTTC	CASSPHGGGAGQETQYF
TRBV6-5	TRBD2	TRBJ2-7	many	TGTGCCAGCAGTTACTCTGGGGCGGGAGGGCCCTTCGAGCAGTACTTC	CASSYSGAGGPFEQYF
TRBV11-2	.	TRBJ2-2	many	TGTGCCAGCAGCTTAGACCTACGTACGAACACCGGGGAGCTGTTTTTT	CASSLDLRTNTGELFF
TRBV6-5	TRBD1	TRBJ2-7	many	TGTGCCAGCAGGACCGGGACAGGGGTATTCGAGCAGTACTTC	CASRTGTGVFEQYF
TRBV6-4	.	TRBJ1-5	many	TGTGCCAGCAGTGACCGGTGGTTGAGCCAGCATTTT	CASSDRWLSQHF
TRBV3-1	TRBD1	TRBJ2-2	few	TGTGCCAGCAGCCATCCCTCGGACAGGGCAACTGCGAACACCGGGGAGCTGTTTTTT	CASSHPSDRATANTGELFF
TRBV11-2	.	TRBJ1-1	many	TGTGCCAGCAGACAGAGGAACACTGAAGCTTTCTTT	CASRQRNTEAFF
TRBV18	.	TRBJ1-1	many	TGTGCCAGCTCACCACAAAACACTGAAGCTTTCTTT	CASSPQNTEAFF
TRBV12-3/TRBV12-4	TRBD2	TRBJ2-1	few	TGTGCCAGCCGGACTAGCGGGATTGGTGGCAATGAGCAGTTCTTC	CASRTSGIGGNEQFF